The 10 T cell receptor beta chains listed next were all sequenced from one sample in a study of post-analysis software for immune sequencing data (dated by TCRdb to the mid-2010s). Overall study results and their limits: Significantly higher frequencies in patients than in controls were found for about five TRBV segments, including TRBV5-6, TRBV5-1 and TRBV20-1.

No antigens are known for them. Libraries came from PCR. The data were produced on an Illumina HiSeq 2500. To reduce PCR and sequencing biases, unique molecular identifiers were built into the TCR beta cDNA libraries. Using fastp trimming at Q25 and MiXCR clonotype assembly, TCRdb reanalyzed the public sequencing data and kept in-frame beta chains. Every CDR3 protein is listed once, alongside the most common genes and DNA of its rows. Present in this sample are about half a million distinct CDR3 sequences, 30% to 40% of which were seen just once. The ten most abundant clones make up 5% to 6% of the sample. The sequenced material came from blood. These TCRs come from a girl between 2 and 17 years old with multiple sclerosis.

The V gene is TRBV7-6, the J gene TRBJ2-3; D remains ambiguous. V shed 4 bases and J shed 1 base, with 9 bases lying between them. CDR3 length: 14 residues. CDR1 is SGHVS, CDR2 FNYEAQ, per germline. CDR3 region: CASSYTRGTDTQYF. The CDR3 bases are TGTGCCAGCAGCTACACCCGGGGCACAGATACGCAGTATTTT. Complete variable domain (other parts from reference TRBV7-6 and TRBJ2-3): GAGVSQSPRYKVTKRGQDVALRCDPISGHVSLYWYRQALGQGPEFLTYFNYEAQQDKSGLPNDRFSAERPEGSISTLTIQRTEQRDSAMYRCASSYTRGTDTQYFGPGTRLTVL.

This sequence joins TRBV20-1 and TRBJ2-3; the match to TRBD2 covers 14 bases. V lost 6 bases to trimming and J lost 1 base; unmatched junction nucleotides: 15. Germline lookup yields CDR1 DFQATT and CDR2 SNEGSKA (reference sequence). The CDR3 runs 19 residues. The CDR3 sequence: CSAPTGTSGGLRGTDTQYF. The CDR3 DNA is TGCAGTGCCCCTACCGGGACTAGCGGGGGCTTAAGGGGCACAGATACGCAGTATTTT.

The genes are TRBV4-1 and TRBJ2-5; a weak D match, TRBD1 (6 bases). The CDR3 has 14 residues. V lost 4 bases to trimming and J lost 1 base, with 10 bases between them. Germline V CDR1 and CDR2: MGHRA, YSYEKL. The CDR3 DNA follows: TGCGCCAGCAGCCCGTCGGACAGCCAAGAGACCCAGTACTTC. The encoded protein is CASSPSDSQETQYF.

This clonotype occurred a few times. The V gene is TRBV11-2, the J gene TRBJ1-2, with TRBD1 matching over 7 bases. Losses at the gene ends were 5 bases for V and 4 bases for J; bases not matched to a gene: 7. This CDR3 is 14 amino acids long. The germline CDR1 and CDR2 sequences are SGHAT and FQNNGV. The CDR3 protein is CASSAGGGSYGYTF. The CDR3 nucleotides are TGTGCCAGCAGCGCAGGGGGAGGCAGCTATGGCTACACCTTC.

This clonotype was found a few times. This sequence joins TRBV5-6 and TRBJ1-5; D is unresolved. The CDR3 has 13 amino acids. V shed 4 bases and J shed 7 bases, with 12 bases lying between them. CDR1 is SGHDT, CDR2 YYEEEE, per germline. CDR3 nucleotide sequence: TGTGCCAGCAGCCCCAGTTTGGGGCAGCCCCAGCATTTT. Translating it yields CASSPSLGQPQHF.

The table lists this clonotype with a few counts. The J gene is TRBJ1-5, the V gene TRBV20-1; D is ambiguous. The CDR3 consists of 14 residues. The V and J ends lost 6 bases and 6 bases respectively, with 18 bases between them. From germline, CDR1 is DFQATT and CDR2 SNEGSKA (reference sequence). Here the CDR3 reads CSAAVVGLTQPQHF. CDR3 in DNA: TGCAGTGCCGCGGTCGTCGGGTTGACTCAGCCCCAGCATTTT.

This clonotype was observed a handful of times. The gene calls are TRBV9 and TRBJ1-5; D gene ambiguous. This CDR3 spans 17 amino acids. Looked up from germline, CDR1 is SGDLS and CDR2 is YYNGEE. V was clipped by 0 bases and J by 3 bases, with 16 bases between them. The CDR3 here is CASSVGPGGSHNQPQHF. The CDR3 nucleotides read TGTGCCAGCAGCGTAGGGCCGGGAGGCTCCCACAATCAGCCCCAGCATTTT.

This clonotype turned up a few times. The chain is built from TRBV11-2 and TRBJ1-1; D is perhaps TRBD1 (6 bases). V was trimmed by 5 bases and J by 1 base, leaving 23 bases between them. This CDR3 is built from 18 residues. Germline CDR1 reads SGHAT; CDR2 reads FQNNGV. DNA for the CDR3: TGTGCCAGCAGCCCCAACACCCGGGGCAGGGGTACGAACACTGAAGCTTTCTTT. Translated, it gives CASSPNTRGRGTNTEAFF.

The rearrangement joins TRBV20-1 to TRBJ2-7, with D perhaps matching TRBD1 or TRBD2 (6 bases each). Germline V gives CDR1 DFQATT, CDR2 SNEGSKA (reference sequence). This CDR3 has 13 amino acids. The V end lost 7 bases, the J end lost 4 bases, and 17 bases lay between the germline ends. The CDR3 bases are TGCAGTGTTTGGGGGCGGGATTCTTACGAGCAGTACTTC. Protein product: CSVWGRDSYEQYF.

The V call is TRBV24-1, the J call TRBJ2-3; possibly TRBD1 for D (6 bases). This CDR3 comprises 17 residues. Germline loops: CDR1 KGHDR, CDR2 SFDVKD. Trimming pared 3 bases from V and 1 base from J, leaving 16 bases between. The CDR3 region has the DNA TGTGCCACCAGTGATAACAAACAGGGAACTGGCACAGATACGCAGTATTTT. Amino acid sequence: CATSDNKQGTGTDTQYF.